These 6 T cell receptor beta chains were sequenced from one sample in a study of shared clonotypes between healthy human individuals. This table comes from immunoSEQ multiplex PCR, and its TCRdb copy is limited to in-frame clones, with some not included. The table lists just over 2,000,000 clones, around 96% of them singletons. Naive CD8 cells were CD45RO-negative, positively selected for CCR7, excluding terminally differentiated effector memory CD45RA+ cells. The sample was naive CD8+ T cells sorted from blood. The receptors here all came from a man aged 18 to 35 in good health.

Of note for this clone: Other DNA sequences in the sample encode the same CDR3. The CDR3 is CASSPTGSSYEQYF. The CDR3 DNA follows: TGCGCCAGCAGCCCCACAGGGAGCTCCTACGAGCAGTACTTC. The J gene is TRBJ2-7, the V gene TRBV5-1; perhaps TRBD1 as D (6 bases). Germline lookup yields CDR1 SGHRS and CDR2 YFSETQ. The CDR3 consists of 14 residues. V lost 4 bases and J lost 0, with 11 bases in between.

CDR3 DNA: TGTGCCACTGGGATCGGCCTCGAGACCCAGTACTTC. Its translation is CATGIGLETQYF. This rearrangement joins TRBV5-5 to TRBJ2-5; D remains unclear. Per the germline V gene, CDR1 is SGHKS and CDR2 is YYEKEE (reference sequence). Trimming removed 9 bases at V and 5 bases at J, with 14 bases between. The length of the CDR3 is 12 residues.

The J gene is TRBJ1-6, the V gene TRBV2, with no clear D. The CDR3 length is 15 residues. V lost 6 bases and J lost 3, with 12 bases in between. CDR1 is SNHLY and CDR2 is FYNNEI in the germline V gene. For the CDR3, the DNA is TGTGCCAGCAGCGAGGACGGCTACTATAATTCACCCCTCCACTTT. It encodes CASSEDGYYNSPLHF.

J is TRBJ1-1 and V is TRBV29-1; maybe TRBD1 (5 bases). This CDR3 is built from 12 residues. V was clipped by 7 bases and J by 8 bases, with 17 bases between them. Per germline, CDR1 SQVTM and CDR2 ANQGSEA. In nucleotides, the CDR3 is TGCAGCGCCTGTGAGGGGCCGCGGGAAGCTTTCTTT. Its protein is CSACEGPREAFF.

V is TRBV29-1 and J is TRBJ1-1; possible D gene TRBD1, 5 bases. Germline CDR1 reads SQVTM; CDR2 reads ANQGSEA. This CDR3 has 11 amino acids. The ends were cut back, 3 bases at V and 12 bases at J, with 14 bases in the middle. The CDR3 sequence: CSVDALGGTFF. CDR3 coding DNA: TGCAGCGTTGACGCACTGGGGGGAACTTTCTTT.

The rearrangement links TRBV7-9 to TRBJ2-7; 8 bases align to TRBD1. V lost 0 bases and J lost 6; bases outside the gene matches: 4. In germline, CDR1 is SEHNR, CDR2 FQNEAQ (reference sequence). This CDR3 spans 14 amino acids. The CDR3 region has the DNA TGTGCCAGCAGCTTAGCAGCCAGGGGGCCCGAGCAGTACTTC. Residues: CASSLAARGPEQYF. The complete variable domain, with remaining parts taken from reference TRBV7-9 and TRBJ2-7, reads DTGVSQNPRHKITKRGQNVTFRCDPISEHNRLYWYRQTLGQGPEFLTYFQNEAQLEKSRLLSDRFSAERPKGSFSTLEIQRTEQGDSAMYLCASSLAARGPEQYFGPGTRLTVT.